Sequencing of this T cell receptor (beta chain) was carried out in a study of early T cells in non-severe SARS-CoV-2 infection. Across the whole study: Unsorted whole-blood RNA was sequenced in bulk, leaving chains unpaired.

Individual cDNA molecules received unique molecular identifiers during library preparation. TCRdb redid the calling of the 5' RACE reads with MiXCR, one entry per CDR3 protein. There are tens of thousands of distinct CDR3 sequences in the sample; roughly 13% occur only once, and 6% lies in the top ten. About this clonotype itself: The antigen is undetermined.

Study results and caveats: Missing private and CD4 specificities, VDJdb matching favored anti-spike CD8 responses.

The CDR3 runs 14 residues. The V gene's germline CDR1 is LGHNA and CDR2 YNFKEQ. The ends were cut back, 3 bases at V and 0 bases at J, with 7 bases in the middle. Sequencing input: whole blood. This receptor was taken from an adult who was a healthcare worker with PCR-confirmed SARS-CoV-2 infection or an uninfected control (not recorded which). The V call is TRBV4-2, the J call TRBJ2-3; the D is unclear. In DNA form, the CDR3 reads TGTGCCAGCAGCCATGCCACTAGCACAGATACGCAGTATTTT. This gives the protein CASSHATSTDTQYF.